These 22 T cell receptor beta chains came from one sample sequenced in a study of blood T cells in healthy people across ages. Primers used in a second PCR of about 6 to 11 cycles were a sample-barcoded 5' primer and a J-beta primer mix. TCRdb fed the 5' RACE reads into MiXCR, producing one record per CDR3 protein. The profile shows about 1,400,000 distinct CDR3 sequences, 42% of them singletons. Sequenced input: blood. The receptors come from a woman aged 18-29 years in good health.

The CDR3 DNA reads TGTGCCACCAGCAACAGGGCTTCCTACGAGCAGTACTTC. Protein: CATSNRASYEQYF. The rearrangement links TRBV15 to TRBJ2-7, with D perhaps TRBD1 (6 bases). V was cut by 4 bases and J by 1 base, with 8 bases left in between. The germline V gene has CDR1 LNHNV and CDR2 YYDKDF (reference sequence). The CDR3 is 13 residues long.

This rearrangement joins TRBV29-1 to TRBJ2-5, with 9 bases fitting TRBD1. The CDR3 is 11 residues long. V lost 6 bases, J lost 7 bases, and 3 bases stayed unmatched. Germline V gene data show CDR1 as SQVTM and CDR2 as ANQGSEA. The CDR3 spells CSVDRGRTQYF. As DNA, the CDR3 is TGCAGCGTGGACAGGGGAAGGACCCAGTACTTC.

This sequence joins TRBV12-3 or TRBV12-4 and TRBJ2-2, with 13 positions matching TRBD2. This CDR3 is built from 17 residues. V trimming: 4 bases; J trimming: 5 bases; junction bases outside the gene matches: 7. This CDR3 reads CASSSTRTSGSTGELFF. In DNA, the CDR3 is TGTGCCAGCAGTTCCACCCGGACTAGCGGGAGTACCGGGGAGCTGTTTTTT.

V and J are TRBV7-9 and TRBJ1-1, with D unclear. Germline CDR1 SEHNR, CDR2 FQNEAQ (reference sequence). The CDR3 sequence is 16 residues long. The V end lost 4 bases, the J end lost 1 base, and 16 bases lay between the germline ends. Here the CDR3 DNA reads TGTGCCAGCAGCTCAATACTACTGGACGGGAACACTGAAGCTTTCTTT. This translates into CASSSILLDGNTEAFF.

This clonotype has just a few counts. The chain links TRBV7-2 to TRBJ1-5, with D unclear. The germline V gene encodes CDR1 SGHTA and CDR2 FQGNSA. CDR3 length: 14 amino acids. Trimming shortened V by 2 bases and J by 3 bases, and 8 bases separated the two germline ends. This CDR3 is CASSLRPVNQPQHF. In DNA, the CDR3 is TGTGCCAGCAGCTTACGACCAGTCAATCAGCCCCAGCATTTT. Variable domain in full (rest from reference TRBV7-2 and TRBJ1-5): GAGVSQSPSNKVTEKGKDVELRCDPISGHTALYWYRQSLGQGLEFLIYFQGNSAPDKSGLPSDRFSAERTGGSVSTLTIQRTQQEDSAVYLCASSLRPVNQPQHFGDGTRLSIL.

The V gene is TRBV27, the J gene TRBJ2-5; a possible D gene is TRBD2 (6 bases). The V and J ends lost 10 bases and 1 base respectively, with 16 bases between them. The CDR3 has 14 residues. Germline-derived CDR1 and CDR2 are MNHEY and SMNVEV (reference sequence). CDR3: CATKGLATQETQYF. The CDR3 nucleotides are TGTGCCACCAAGGGACTCGCAACCCAAGAGACCCAGTACTTC.

There are a few counts of this clonotype. V and J are TRBV20-1 and TRBJ2-3, with D perhaps matching TRBD1 or TRBD2 (5 bases each). CDR1 is DFQATT and CDR2 is SNEGSKA in the germline V gene (reference sequence). The CDR3 is made up of 15 amino acids. The V gene lost 3 bases and the J gene lost 0 bases, with 13 bases spanning the gap. The CDR3 loop reads CSASGGSTSTDTQYF. CDR3 DNA sequence: TGCAGTGCTAGTGGGGGATCGACTAGCACAGATACGCAGTATTTT.

V is TRBV20-1 and J is TRBJ2-1; D gene ambiguous. The length of the CDR3 is 13 residues. Germline CDR1 reads DFQATT; CDR2 reads SNEGSKA (reference sequence). Trimming took 1 base from V and 6 from J, leaving 10 bases between them. CDR3 nucleotides: TGCAGTGCTAGAGGGGGTTGGGGCAATGAGCAGTTCTTC. This gives the protein CSARGGWGNEQFF.

The table lists this clonotype with a few counts. The V and J genes are TRBV15 and TRBJ2-7; the D is unclear. Germline CDR1 reads LNHNV; CDR2 reads YYDKDF (reference sequence). V shed 0 bases and J shed 0 bases, with 9 bases lying between them. The CDR3 is 15 amino acids. CDR3 in amino acids: CATSRDHGFSYEQYF. Here the CDR3 DNA reads TGTGCCACCAGCAGAGATCACGGTTTCTCCTACGAGCAGTACTTC. Based on the CDR3 plus reference TRBV15 and TRBJ2-7, the full variable domain is DAMVIQNPRYQVTQFGKPVTLSCSQTLNHNVMYWYQQKSSQAPKLLFHYYDKDFNNEADTPDNFQSRRPNTSFCFLDIRSPGLGDTAMYLCATSRDHGFSYEQYFGPGTRLTVT.

The CDR3 DNA is TGCAGTGCTCCCGGGAGGGGGATCACAGATACGCAGTATTTT. This sequence encodes CSAPGRGITDTQYF. The chain is built from TRBV20-1 and TRBJ2-3, with TRBD2 matching over 8 bases. The CDR3 has 14 residues. The germline CDR1 and CDR2 sequences are DFQATT and SNEGSKA (reference sequence). The trim removed 5 bases at V and 2 bases at J, leaving 6 bases unmatched.

V usage is TRBV6-5 and J usage is TRBJ1-2; TRBD1 matches 9 bases. V shed 8 bases and J 9 bases; nucleotides not matched to a gene: 4. CDR1 is MNHEY, CDR2 SVGAGI, per germline. The CDR3 is 11 amino acids. CDR3 region: CASGTGNRYTF. For the CDR3, the DNA is TGTGCCAGCGGGACAGGGAATCGCTACACCTTC.

V is TRBV19 and J is TRBJ2-7, with 9 nucleotides matching TRBD2. Losses at the gene ends were 5 bases for V and 4 bases for J; bases not matched to a gene: 3. This CDR3 has 13 amino acids. Germline CDR1 and CDR2: LNHDA and SQIVND (reference sequence). As DNA, the CDR3 is TGTGCCAGTAGTCGGACTAGCGAGTACGAGCAGTACTTC. This encodes CASSRTSEYEQYF.

This clonotype was detected only a few times. The CDR3: CASSRQTQYF. CDR3 sequence (DNA): TGTGCCAGCAGTCGTCAGACCCAGTACTTC. The J gene is TRBJ2-7, the V gene TRBV2; D ambiguous. Matching the DNA end better, TRBJ2-5 makes the J call doubtful. The CDR3 runs to 10 residues. The V gene's germline CDR1 is SNHLY and CDR2 FYNNEI.

With regard to this clonotype: One junction end disagrees with the germline gene, perhaps due to a read error. V is TRBV7-9 and J is TRBJ1-2; D is undetermined. CDR3 length equals 13 residues. Germline-derived CDR1 and CDR2 are SEHNR and FQNEAQ (reference sequence). The CDR3 nucleotides read TGTGCCAGCAGCCCGGGTCAGGCGCGTGGCTGCACCTTC. Its protein is CASSPGQARGCTF.

V is TRBV14 and J is TRBJ2-7; D gene uncertain. CDR3 length: 20 amino acids. Germline V gene data show CDR1 as SGHDN and CDR2 as FVKESK. V lost 4 bases and J 0 bases, leaving 28 bases between the germline ends. Here the CDR3 DNA reads TGTGCCAGCAGCCGAGAAGGTTTTTTAACAGATCAACCTCACTCCTACGAGCAGTACTTC. Its translation: CASSREGFLTDQPHSYEQYF.

This clonotype was found a few times. V gene TRBV20-1 combines with J gene TRBJ2-3; 10 nucleotides line up with TRBD1. This CDR3 has 14 residues. V was pared by 4 bases and J by 4 bases, with 5 bases of the junction left unmatched. The germline CDR1 and CDR2 sequences are DFQATT and SNEGSKA (reference sequence). CDR3 DNA: TGCAGTGCTACCCCGGACAGGGGGGCAGATACGCAGTATTTT. It specifies CSATPDRGADTQYF.

This clonotype was seen a few times. V usage is TRBV7-9 and J usage is TRBJ2-2; TRBD1 or TRBD2 may be the D gene (5 bases each). Trimming removed 7 bases at V and 6 bases at J, with 18 bases between. The germline V gene has CDR1 SEHNR and CDR2 FQNEAQ (reference sequence). The CDR3 consists of 15 residues. CDR3 amino acids: CASTTGDPGAGELFF. The CDR3 coding sequence is TGTGCCAGCACCACTGGGGACCCAGGCGCCGGGGAGCTGTTTTTT.

The chain recombines TRBV20-1 with TRBJ2-2; D possibly corresponds to TRBD1 (6 bases). The germline V gene has CDR1 DFQATT and CDR2 SNEGSKA (reference sequence). The germline V and J ends were trimmed by 8 bases and 1 base, with 23 bases remaining between them. The CDR3 is made up of 17 amino acids. CDR3 protein: CSSDRRGGRGNTGELFF. CDR3 DNA: TGCAGTTCTGACCGCAGGGGTGGCAGGGGGAACACCGGGGAGCTGTTTTTT.

CDR3 sequence: CASSPKGGSSGRTDTQYF. As DNA, the CDR3 is TGTGCCAGCAGCCCAAAAGGGGGGTCTAGCGGACGCACAGATACGCAGTATTTT. The rearrangement joins TRBV7-3 to TRBJ2-3; perhaps TRBD2 as D (7 bases). With 5 bases removed from V and 1 base from J, the gap between germline ends came to 22 bases. Germline values: CDR1 SGHTA, CDR2 FQGTGA. The CDR3 spans 18 residues.

V is TRBV12-3 or TRBV12-4 and J is TRBJ2-5, with D unclear. V lost 2 bases, J lost 12 bases, and 10 bases lay in between. This CDR3 contains 11 residues. The CDR3 DNA reads TGTGCCAGCAGTTTAAGTCTTTATGAGTACTTC. It yields the protein CASSLSLYEYF.

The gene calls are TRBV4-2 and TRBJ1-1; D is possibly TRBD1 (5 bases). In germline, CDR1 is LGHNA, CDR2 YNFKEQ. CDR3 length: 16 amino acids. The V and J ends lost 0 bases and 4 bases respectively, with 15 bases between them. The CDR3 reads CASSQDLGGVVTEAFF. Here the CDR3 DNA reads TGTGCCAGCAGCCAAGATCTTGGAGGGGTCGTCACTGAAGCTTTCTTT.

The rearrangement joins TRBV29-1 to TRBJ1-2, with D tentatively TRBD1 (5 bases). V was pared by 2 bases and J by 9 bases, with 16 bases between. The CDR3 consists of 13 residues. CDR1 SQVTM and CDR2 ANQGSEA come from the germline V gene. CDR3 amino acids: CSVEQGSWISYTF. CDR3 in DNA: TGCAGCGTTGAACAGGGCAGCTGGATAAGCTACACCTTC.